This entry lists 32 T cell receptor beta chains sequenced from one sample in a study of T cell responses to AZD1222 COVID-19 vaccine. Some clones are missing from TCRdb's copy, which holds only in-frame ones; the method was immunoSEQ multiplex PCR. The sample carries 150,000 to 200,000 clones, just over 85% recorded once. The sample was peripheral blood, taken 28 days after the second AZD1222 dose. The receptors stem from an adult who received the AZD1222 COVID-19 vaccine.

V and J are TRBV7-3 and TRBJ2-1; TRBD2 aligns across 9 bases. The ends lost 6 bases at V and 10 bases at J; junction bases unmatched: 7. Germline CDR1 and CDR2: SGHTA and FQGTGA. The length of the CDR3 is 13 residues. The CDR3 coding sequence is TGTGCCAGCAGACCGACTAGCGGAACAGAGCAGTTCTTC. Translated: CASRPTSGTEQFF.

The genes are TRBV6-5 and TRBJ1-2, with TRBD1 matching 7 bases. CDR3 length equals 14 residues. After removal of 6 bases from V and 4 bases from J, the junction contained 8 bases not matched to a gene. The germline gives CDR1 MNHEY, CDR2 SVGAGI. The CDR3 nucleotides read TGTGCCAGCAGAAGTACAGGGGTGGGCTATGGCTACACCTTC. Amino acid sequence: CASRSTGVGYGYTF.

The chain links TRBV5-6 to TRBJ2-7, with TRBD2 matching 13 bases. V shed 1 base and J 6 bases; nucleotides not matched to a gene: 1. CDR1 and CDR2 (germline): SGHDT, YYEEEE. This CDR3 spans 14 amino acids. CDR3 coding DNA: TGTGCCAGCAGCTTGCGGACTAGCGGGGGCGAGCAGTACTTC. This translates into CASSLRTSGGEQYF.

The rearrangement uses TRBV20-1 and TRBJ2-7; perhaps TRBD2 as D (6 bases). The germline V gene has CDR1 DFQATT and CDR2 SNEGSKA (reference sequence). The CDR3 sequence is 11 residues long. Trimming removed 3 bases from V and 7 bases from J, with 10 bases in between. The CDR3 nucleotides are TGCAGTGCTAGCCCAGGGAGGGAGCAGTACTTC. This translates into CSASPGREQYF.

This rearrangement joins TRBV13 to TRBJ2-7; maybe TRBD2 (7 bases). Germline V CDR1 and CDR2: PRHDT, FYEKMQ (reference sequence). V dropped 4 bases and J dropped 4 bases, with 29 bases sitting between them. The length of the CDR3 is 19 residues. CDR3 sequence: CASSSITDLFGRGGYEQYF. The CDR3 bases are TGTGCCAGCAGCTCGATCACAGATTTGTTTGGCAGGGGAGGGTACGAGCAGTACTTC.

The chain carries TRBV7-3 and TRBJ2-5; the match to TRBD2 covers 10 bases. V gave up 5 bases and J gave up 4 bases; unmatched junction bases: 7. From germline, CDR1 is SGHTA and CDR2 FQGTGA. The CDR3 has 15 residues. The DNA for the CDR3 is TGTGCCAGCAGCCTAAGCGGGGGGGACCGAGAGACCCAGTACTTC. Its protein product is CASSLSGGDRETQYF.

J is TRBJ2-7 and V is TRBV9; D is uncertain. The germline gives CDR1 SGDLS, CDR2 YYNGEE. The CDR3 sequence is 14 residues long. Trimming removed 3 bases from V and 2 bases from J, with 12 bases in between. The CDR3 region is CASSATDLTYEQYF. In DNA, the CDR3 is TGTGCCAGCAGCGCGACGGACCTTACCTACGAGCAGTACTTC.

The gene calls are TRBV5-4 and TRBJ1-1; D gene unclear. The CDR3 loop spans 13 amino acids. V was shortened by 0 bases and J by 0 bases, with 3 bases between the two germline ends. Germline lookup yields CDR1 SGHNT and CDR2 YYREEE (reference sequence). CDR3 nucleotides: TGTGCCAGCAGCTTGGGAATGAACACTGAAGCTTTCTTT. Its translation: CASSLGMNTEAFF.

The V call is TRBV12-5, the J call TRBJ1-2, with D maybe TRBD1 (5 bases). Germline lookup yields CDR1 LGHNT and CDR2 FRNRAP. CDR3 length: 14 amino acids. With 5 bases removed from V and 6 bases from J, the gap between germline ends came to 16 bases. The CDR3 is CASGPPTVNNGYTF. DNA for the CDR3: TGTGCTAGTGGTCCCCCGACAGTGAATAATGGCTACACCTTC.

The V gene is TRBV12-3 or TRBV12-4, the J gene TRBJ1-6; D remains unclear. The germline V and J ends were trimmed by 3 bases and 6 bases, with 3 bases remaining between them. The CDR3 is 12 residues long. CDR3 nucleotides: TGTGCCAGCAGTTTTACTAATTCACCCCTCCACTTT. Translation gives CASSFTNSPLHF.

The genes are TRBV7-9 and TRBJ2-3; the D gene is possibly TRBD2 (6 bases). The germline CDR1 and CDR2 sequences are SEHNR and FQNEAQ (reference sequence). There are 18 residues in the CDR3. V lost 5 bases to trimming and J lost 3 bases, with 24 bases between them. The CDR3 spells CASSPRGLQPPFTDTQYF. As DNA, the CDR3 is TGTGCCAGCAGCCCACGGGGACTTCAGCCACCCTTTACAGATACGCAGTATTTT.

The chain couples TRBV9 to TRBJ2-1, with 8 bases identical to TRBD1. This CDR3 comprises 17 residues. CDR1 is SGDLS, CDR2 YYNGEE, per germline. V lost 2 bases to trimming and J lost 4 bases; unmatched junction nucleotides: 11. CDR3: CASSVPTQGANYNEQFF. CDR3 sequence (DNA): TGTGCCAGCAGCGTCCCAACTCAGGGGGCGAATTACAATGAGCAGTTCTTC.

The CDR3 DNA reads TGTGCCAGTAGTTTAACACAGAACACTGAAGCTTTCTTT. Translation: CASSLTQNTEAFF. The chain employs TRBV19 and TRBJ1-1; D not certain. CDR1 is LNHDA, CDR2 SQIVND, per germline (reference sequence). The CDR3 contains 13 residues. The V gene lost 5 bases and the J gene lost 1 base, with 8 bases spanning the gap.

The chain couples TRBV18 to TRBJ1-4; 9 bases align to TRBD1. Germline V gene sequence: CDR1 KGHSH, CDR2 LQKENI. V lost 5 bases and J lost 2; bases outside the gene matches: 3. The CDR3 runs 15 residues. CDR3 DNA: TGTGCCAGCTCATCTGACAGGGGGACTAATGAAAAACTGTTTTTT. Its translation is CASSSDRGTNEKLFF.

This clone was detected once. This chain uses TRBV5-1 with TRBJ1-4, with TRBD1 matching 10 bases. After removal of 4 bases from V and 6 bases from J, the junction contained 9 bases not matched to a gene. The CDR3 has 16 residues. Germline V gives CDR1 SGHRS, CDR2 YFSETQ. CDR3 in amino acids: CASSVTGGTGDEKLFF. CDR3 coding DNA: TGCGCCAGCAGCGTAACCGGTGGGACAGGGGATGAAAAACTGTTTTTT.

The genes are TRBV4-3 and TRBJ1-2; D gene uncertain. V lost 0 bases, J lost 7 bases, and 18 bases lay in between. The CDR3 is 16 residues long. The germline gives CDR1 LGHNA, CDR2 YSLEER. CDR3 residues: CASSQEAVESPGGYTF. In DNA form, the CDR3 reads TGCGCCAGCAGCCAAGAGGCGGTTGAGTCCCCCGGTGGCTACACCTTC.

The CDR3 is CASSVEGDNQPQHF. The CDR3 nucleotides are TGTGCCAGCAGCGTAGAAGGGGACAATCAGCCCCAGCATTTT. V gene TRBV9 combines with J gene TRBJ1-5; TRBD1 might be the D (5 bases). The CDR3 runs to 14 residues. Germline V CDR1 and CDR2: SGDLS, YYNGEE. V was trimmed by 0 bases and J by 3 bases, leaving 7 bases between them.

The gene calls are TRBV10-3 and TRBJ2-7; the D gene is possibly TRBD2 (6 bases). Per germline, CDR1 ENHRY and CDR2 SYGVKD. V lost 8 bases, J lost 6 bases, and 11 bases lay in between. The CDR3 is 11 amino acids. CDR3: CAIGQGGEQYF. The CDR3 DNA reads as TGTGCCATCGGGCAGGGAGGCGAGCAGTACTTC.

The rearrangement joins TRBV6-5 to TRBJ1-1; D is possibly TRBD1 (6 bases). The V gene's germline CDR1 is MNHEY and CDR2 SVGAGI. Trimming removed 8 bases from V and 9 bases from J, with 16 bases in between. CDR3 length: 12 residues. This CDR3 is CASQDQQGKAFF. CDR3 sequence (DNA): TGTGCCAGCCAAGATCAACAGGGTAAAGCTTTCTTT.

The chain employs TRBV12-3 or TRBV12-4 and TRBJ1-5; the D gene is possibly TRBD1 (5 bases). The CDR3 is made up of 13 amino acids. With 5 bases removed from V and 4 bases from J, the gap between germline ends came to 9 bases. The CDR3 sequence: CASSTPGNQPQHF. DNA for the CDR3: TGTGCCAGCAGTACCCCAGGGAATCAGCCCCAGCATTTT.

This sequence joins TRBV29-1 and TRBJ2-2, with 8 bases aligning to TRBD1. Germline-derived CDR1 and CDR2 are SQVTM and ANQGSEA. This CDR3 spans 15 amino acids. The V segment lost 4 bases and the J segment 6 bases; nucleotides outside the gene matches: 10. Here the CDR3 reads CSVGWTGSGAGELFF. The CDR3 DNA follows: TGCAGCGTTGGTTGGACAGGGTCAGGCGCCGGGGAGCTGTTTTTT.

The genes are TRBV19 and TRBJ2-1; D call uncertain. The CDR3 is made up of 13 amino acids. V dropped 4 bases and J dropped 6 bases, with 10 bases sitting between them. Germline-derived CDR1 and CDR2 are LNHDA and SQIVND (reference sequence). The CDR3 protein is CASSTITINEQFF. The CDR3 DNA reads TGTGCCAGTAGTACCATCACAATCAATGAGCAGTTCTTC. The variable domain in full, completed from reference TRBV19 and TRBJ2-1, reads DGGITQSPKYLFRKEGQNVTLSCEQNLNHDAMYWYRQDPGQGLRLIYYSQIVNDFQKGDIAEGYSVSREKKESFPLTVTSAQKNPTAFYLCASSTITINEQFFGPGTRLTVL.

This chain connects TRBV5-1 to TRBJ2-7, with 11 bases lining up with TRBD1. This CDR3 spans 16 amino acids. Germline CDR1 SGHRS, CDR2 YFSETQ. The V and J ends lost 4 bases and 5 bases, in that order; junction bases with no gene match: 11. The CDR3 nucleotides read TGCGCCAGCAGCGCCCCCGGGACAGGGGGTGACCACGAGCAGTACTTC. Translated: CASSAPGTGGDHEQYF.

This chain uses TRBV5-1 with TRBJ1-6; D gene ambiguous. CDR3 size: 13 residues. V shed 5 bases and J shed 7 bases, with 10 bases lying between them. Looked up from germline, CDR1 is SGHRS and CDR2 is YFSETQ. The CDR3 DNA reads as TGCGCCAGCAGTGAGACATGGAATTCACCCCTCCACTTT. Protein sequence: CASSETWNSPLHF.

V gene TRBV4-2 combines with J gene TRBJ1-5; 7 positions match TRBD1. The V gene's germline CDR1 is LGHNA and CDR2 YNFKEQ. The length of the CDR3 is 17 residues. Unmatched junction bases numbered 11, after V lost 1 base and J lost 5 bases. CDR3: CASSQAVYRGRDQPQHF. The CDR3 nucleotides are TGTGCCAGCAGCCAAGCTGTCTACAGGGGAAGGGATCAGCCCCAGCATTTT.

This clone is a singleton in its sample. This sequence joins TRBV4-2 and TRBJ1-4; 7 nucleotides agree with TRBD1. The J segment lost 6 bases and the V segment lost 1 base, leaving 8 bases of the junction unmatched. This CDR3 is 16 amino acids long. Per the germline V gene, CDR1 is LGHNA and CDR2 is YNFKEQ. In nucleotides, the CDR3 is TGTGCCAGCAGCCAAGTTCGGGACAGTGCCTATGAAAAACTGTTTTTT. It codes for CASSQVRDSAYEKLFF.

V gene TRBV19 combines with J gene TRBJ1-2, with TRBD1 identical over 8 bases. The germline V gene encodes CDR1 LNHDA and CDR2 SQIVND (reference sequence). V lost 7 bases to trimming and J lost 3 bases; unmatched junction nucleotides: 4. The CDR3 runs 13 residues. CDR3 DNA: TGTGCCAGTATAAACAGGGGGGACTATGGCTACACCTTC. It yields the protein CASINRGDYGYTF. Looking up the rest from reference TRBV19 and TRBJ1-2 gives the full variable domain: DGGITQSPKYLFRKEGQNVTLSCEQNLNHDAMYWYRQDPGQGLRLIYYSQIVNDFQKGDIAEGYSVSREKKESFPLTVTSAQKNPTAFYLCASINRGDYGYTFGSGTRLTVV.

The chain uses TRBV19 and TRBJ2-5; 9 bases line up with TRBD1. The CDR3 contains 15 residues. V shed 6 bases and J 5 bases; nucleotides not matched to a gene: 10. Per germline, CDR1 LNHDA and CDR2 SQIVND (reference sequence). In DNA form, the CDR3 reads TGTGCCAGTAGGCCCCAAACAGGGGGCGGTGAGACCCAGTACTTC. Translating it yields CASRPQTGGGETQYF.

J is TRBJ2-2 and V is TRBV18, with D unresolved. The V gene lost 0 bases and the J gene lost 3 bases, with 11 bases spanning the gap. The length of the CDR3 is 16 residues. CDR1 is KGHSH, CDR2 LQKENI, per germline. CDR3 amino acids: CASSPPSRPDTGELFF. The CDR3 DNA reads TGTGCCAGCTCACCACCGAGCAGGCCGGACACCGGGGAGCTGTTTTTT.

The chain is built from TRBV30 and TRBJ2-7; D is uncertain. The CDR3 consists of 11 residues. Germline V lookup: CDR1 GTSNPN, CDR2 SVGIG (reference sequence). Deletions cut 3 bases from V and 4 bases from J, with 7 bases between. The CDR3, as DNA: TGTGCCTGGAGCGACCCGTACGAGCAGTACTTC. This sequence encodes CAWSDPYEQYF.

The chain joins TRBV18 to TRBJ2-2, with D hard to call. CDR1 is KGHSH and CDR2 is LQKENI in the germline V gene. Trimming shortened V by 2 bases and J by 4 bases, and 17 bases separated the two germline ends. The length of the CDR3 is 17 residues. CDR3 DNA: TGTGCCAGCTCACCAAATCTGCCAGGCGCGAGCACCGGGGAGCTGTTTTTT. Its translation: CASSPNLPGASTGELFF. Together with reference TRBV18 and TRBJ2-2, the CDR3 gives the full variable domain: NAGVMQNPRHLVRRRGQEARLRCSPMKGHSHVYWYRQLPEEGLKFMVYLQKENIIDESGMPKERFSAEFPKEGPSILRIQQVVRGDSAAYFCASSPNLPGASTGELFFGEGSRLTVL.

The chain couples TRBV10-3 to TRBJ1-3; weak D call: TRBD1 (6 bases). Germline values: CDR1 ENHRY, CDR2 SYGVKD. The CDR3 spans 13 residues. Trimming stripped 10 bases from V and 2 bases from J, with 12 bases between. CDR3 DNA sequence: TGTGCCAGCGGAACAGGGCCTGGAAACACCATATATTTT. The encoded protein is CASGTGPGNTIYF.